This T cell receptor beta chain was sequenced for a study of blood T cell repertoires in COVID-19. For the study at large: The analysed material was cDNA or gDNA that came from T cells, B-cell-depleted T cells, or PBMCs.

In germline, CDR1 is MNHEY, CDR2 SVGEGT. This CDR3 contains 15 residues. The germline V and J ends were trimmed by 6 bases and 5 bases, with 16 bases remaining between them. Original data processing: How many nucleated cells were present was estimated from reference gene primer amplification. The assay was immunoSEQ multiplex PCR, and TCRdb's table has in-frame clones only and misses some. The V and J calls and clone size come from that table; D and trimming were worked out from the DNA. This sample yields approximately 260,000 clones, of which 70% to 90% are seen a single time; approximately 2.2% belongs to the top ten.

The sequence was obtained from a woman aged 40-49 years who had recovered from COVID-19. V and J are TRBV6-2 or TRBV6-3 and TRBJ1-4, with a weak D call TRBD1 (6 bases). Sequencing was done on a sample of peripheral blood. The CDR3 is CASSRPDRPNEKLFF. The CDR3 DNA follows: TGTGCCAGCAGCCGCCCGGACAGACCAAATGAAAAACTGTTTTTT.